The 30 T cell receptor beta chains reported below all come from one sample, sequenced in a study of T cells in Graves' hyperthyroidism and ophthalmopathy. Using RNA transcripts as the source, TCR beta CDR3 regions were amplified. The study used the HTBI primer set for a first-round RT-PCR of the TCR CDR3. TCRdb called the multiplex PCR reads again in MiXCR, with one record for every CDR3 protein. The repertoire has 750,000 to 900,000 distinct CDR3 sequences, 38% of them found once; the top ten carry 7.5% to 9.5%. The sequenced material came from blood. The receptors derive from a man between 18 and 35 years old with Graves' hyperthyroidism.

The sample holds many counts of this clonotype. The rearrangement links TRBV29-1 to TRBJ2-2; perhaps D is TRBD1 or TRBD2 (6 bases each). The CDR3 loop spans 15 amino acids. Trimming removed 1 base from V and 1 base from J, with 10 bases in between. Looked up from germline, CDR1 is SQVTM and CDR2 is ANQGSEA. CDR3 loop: CSVEGRGLNTGELFF. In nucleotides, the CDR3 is TGCAGCGTTGAAGGCAGGGGACTGAACACCGGGGAGCTGTTTTTT.

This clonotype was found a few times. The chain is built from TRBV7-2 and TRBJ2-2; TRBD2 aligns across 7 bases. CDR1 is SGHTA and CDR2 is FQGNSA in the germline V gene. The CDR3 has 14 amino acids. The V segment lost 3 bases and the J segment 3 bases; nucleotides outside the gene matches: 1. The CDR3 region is CASSFLADTGELFF. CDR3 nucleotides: TGTGCCAGCAGCTTCCTAGCGGACACCGGGGAGCTGTTTTTT.

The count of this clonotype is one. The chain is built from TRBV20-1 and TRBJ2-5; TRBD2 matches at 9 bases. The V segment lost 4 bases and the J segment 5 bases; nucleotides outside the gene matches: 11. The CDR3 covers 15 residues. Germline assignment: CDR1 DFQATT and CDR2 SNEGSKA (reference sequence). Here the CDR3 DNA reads TGCAGTGCTATTGGACTAGCGAGGGACCTGGAGACCCAGTACTTC. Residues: CSAIGLARDLETQYF.

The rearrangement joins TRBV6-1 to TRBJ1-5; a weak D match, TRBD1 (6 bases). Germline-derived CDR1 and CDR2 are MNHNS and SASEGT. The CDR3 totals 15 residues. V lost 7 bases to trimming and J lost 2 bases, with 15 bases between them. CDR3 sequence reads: CASTTTGYGNQPQHF. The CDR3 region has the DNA TGTGCCAGCACCACAACAGGGTATGGCAATCAGCCCCAGCATTTT.

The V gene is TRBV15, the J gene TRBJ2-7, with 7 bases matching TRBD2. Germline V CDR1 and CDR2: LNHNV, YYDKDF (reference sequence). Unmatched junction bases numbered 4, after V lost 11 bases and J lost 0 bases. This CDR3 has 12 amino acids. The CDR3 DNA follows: TGTGCCTTAGGGAGGGGCTCCTACGAGCAGTACTTC. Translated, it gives CALGRGSYEQYF.

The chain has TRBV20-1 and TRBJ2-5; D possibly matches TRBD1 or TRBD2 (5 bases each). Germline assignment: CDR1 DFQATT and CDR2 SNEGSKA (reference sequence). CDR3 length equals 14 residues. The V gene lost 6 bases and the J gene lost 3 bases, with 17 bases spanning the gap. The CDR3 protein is CSALGGEVEETQYF. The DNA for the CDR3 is TGCAGTGCCCTTGGGGGAGAGGTGGAAGAGACCCAGTACTTC.

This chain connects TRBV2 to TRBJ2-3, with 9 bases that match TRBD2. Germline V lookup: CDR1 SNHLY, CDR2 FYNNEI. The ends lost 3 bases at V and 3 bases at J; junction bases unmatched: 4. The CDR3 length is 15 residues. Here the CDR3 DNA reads TGTGCCAGCAGTGACTGGACTAGCGCAACAGATACGCAGTATTTT. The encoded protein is CASSDWTSATDTQYF.

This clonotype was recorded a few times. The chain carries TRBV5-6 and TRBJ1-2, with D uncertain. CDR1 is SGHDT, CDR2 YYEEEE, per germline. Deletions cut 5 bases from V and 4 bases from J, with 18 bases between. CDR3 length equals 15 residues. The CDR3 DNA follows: TGTGCCAGCAGTTATTCGGACCCTGGGGTCTATGGCTACACCTTC. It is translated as CASSYSDPGVYGYTF.

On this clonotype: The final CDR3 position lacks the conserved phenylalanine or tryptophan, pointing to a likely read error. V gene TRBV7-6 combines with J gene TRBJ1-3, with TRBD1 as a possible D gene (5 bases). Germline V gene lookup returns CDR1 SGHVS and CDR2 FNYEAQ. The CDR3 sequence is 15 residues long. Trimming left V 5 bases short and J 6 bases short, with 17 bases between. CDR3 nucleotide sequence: TGTGCCAGCAGCGCCCTGCGGGGGGGAACAAACACCATATATCTT. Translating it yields CASSALRGGTNTIYL.

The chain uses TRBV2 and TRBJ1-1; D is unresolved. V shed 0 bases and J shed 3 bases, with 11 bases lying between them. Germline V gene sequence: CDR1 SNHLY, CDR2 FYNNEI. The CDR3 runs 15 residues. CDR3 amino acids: CASSEARRSDTEAFF. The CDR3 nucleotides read TGTGCCAGCAGTGAAGCGCGCAGGTCGGACACTGAAGCTTTCTTT.

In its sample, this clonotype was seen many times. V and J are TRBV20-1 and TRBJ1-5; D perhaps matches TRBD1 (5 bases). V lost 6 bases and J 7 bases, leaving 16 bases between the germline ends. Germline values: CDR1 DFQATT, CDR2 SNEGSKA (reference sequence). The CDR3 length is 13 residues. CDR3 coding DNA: TGCAGTGCCGCAGGGCACCCAGGGCAGCCCCAGCATTTT. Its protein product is CSAAGHPGQPQHF.

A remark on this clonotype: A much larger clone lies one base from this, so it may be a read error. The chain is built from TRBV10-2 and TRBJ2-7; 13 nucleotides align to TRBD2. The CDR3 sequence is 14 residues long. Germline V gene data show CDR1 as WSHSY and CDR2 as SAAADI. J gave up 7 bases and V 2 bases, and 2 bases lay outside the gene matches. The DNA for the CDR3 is TGCGCCAGCAGTGAGCCGGGACTAGCGGGGGAGCAGTACTTC. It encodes CASSEPGLAGEQYF.

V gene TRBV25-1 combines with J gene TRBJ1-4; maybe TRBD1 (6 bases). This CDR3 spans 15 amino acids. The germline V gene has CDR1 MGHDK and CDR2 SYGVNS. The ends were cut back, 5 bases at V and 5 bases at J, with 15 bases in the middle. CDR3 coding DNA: TGTGCCAGCAGTTTCGTGGGAAGGGGGAATGAAAAACTGTTTTTT. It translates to CASSFVGRGNEKLFF.

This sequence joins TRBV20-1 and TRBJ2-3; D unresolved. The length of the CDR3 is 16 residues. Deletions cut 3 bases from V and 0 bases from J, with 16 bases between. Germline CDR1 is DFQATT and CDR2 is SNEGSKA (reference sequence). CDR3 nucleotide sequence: TGCAGTGCTAGTTCGGGCAGGACCCTAAGCACAGATACGCAGTATTTT. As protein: CSASSGRTLSTDTQYF.

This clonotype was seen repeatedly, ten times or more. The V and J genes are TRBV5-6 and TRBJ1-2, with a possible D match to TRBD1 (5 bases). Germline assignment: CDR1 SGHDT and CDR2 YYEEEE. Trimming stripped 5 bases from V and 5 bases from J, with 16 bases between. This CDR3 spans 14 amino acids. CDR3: CASSPGPAGYGYTF. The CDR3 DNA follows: TGTGCCAGCAGTCCGGGGCCTGCTGGGTATGGCTACACCTTC.

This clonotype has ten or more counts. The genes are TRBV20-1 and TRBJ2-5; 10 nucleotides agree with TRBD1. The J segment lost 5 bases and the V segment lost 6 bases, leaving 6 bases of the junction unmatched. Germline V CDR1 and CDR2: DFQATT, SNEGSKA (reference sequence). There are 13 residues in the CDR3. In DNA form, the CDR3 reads TGCAGTGCCGAGAGGACAGGGGGGGAGACCCAGTACTTC. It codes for CSAERTGGETQYF.

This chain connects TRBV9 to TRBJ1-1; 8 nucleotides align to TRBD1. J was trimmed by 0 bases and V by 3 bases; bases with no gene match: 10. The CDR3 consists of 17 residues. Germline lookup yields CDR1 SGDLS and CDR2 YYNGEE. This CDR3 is CASSARQGLILNTEAFF. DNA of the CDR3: TGTGCCAGCAGCGCCAGACAGGGGCTTATTCTGAACACTGAAGCTTTCTTT.

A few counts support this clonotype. The CDR3 DNA is TGTGCCAGCAGCCGACGGTTTCAAGAGACCCAGTACTTC. This sequence encodes CASSRRFQETQYF. This sequence joins TRBV7-8 and TRBJ2-5; D uncertain. Germline loops: CDR1 SGHVS, CDR2 FQNEAQ. The CDR3 extends over 13 amino acids. The V gene lost 5 bases and the J gene lost 2 bases, with 9 bases spanning the gap.

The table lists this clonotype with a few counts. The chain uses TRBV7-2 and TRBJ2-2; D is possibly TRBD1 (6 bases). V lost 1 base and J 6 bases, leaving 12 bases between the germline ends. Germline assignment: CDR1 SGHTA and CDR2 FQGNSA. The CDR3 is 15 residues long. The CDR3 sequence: CASSLGFGTPGELFF. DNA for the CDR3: TGTGCCAGCAGCTTAGGCTTCGGGACACCCGGGGAGCTGTTTTTT.

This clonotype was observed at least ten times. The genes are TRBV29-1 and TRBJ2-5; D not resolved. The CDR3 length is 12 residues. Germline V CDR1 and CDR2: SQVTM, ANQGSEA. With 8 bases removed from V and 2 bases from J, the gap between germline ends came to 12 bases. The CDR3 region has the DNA TGCAGCCTTGTGGGTAGGCAAGAGACCCAGTACTTC. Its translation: CSLVGRQETQYF.

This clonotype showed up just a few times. In DNA, the CDR3 is TGTGCCAGCAGCCCGGGACAGGGGGGACTGAACACTGAAGCTTTCTTT. This gives the protein CASSPGQGGLNTEAFF. V is TRBV7-9 and J is TRBJ1-1, with 11 bases matching TRBD1. V was pared by 5 bases and J by 0 bases, with 5 bases of the junction left unmatched. CDR3 length: 16 residues. CDR1 and CDR2 (germline): SEHNR, FQNEAQ (reference sequence).

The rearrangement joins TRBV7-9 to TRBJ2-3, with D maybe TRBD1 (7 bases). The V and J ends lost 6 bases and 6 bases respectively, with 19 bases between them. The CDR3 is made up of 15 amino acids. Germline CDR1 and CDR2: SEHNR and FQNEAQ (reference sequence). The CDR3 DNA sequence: TGTGCCAGCAGTGAAGGAGGGGGCCGGTTGGATACGCAGTATTTT. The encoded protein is CASSEGGGRLDTQYF.

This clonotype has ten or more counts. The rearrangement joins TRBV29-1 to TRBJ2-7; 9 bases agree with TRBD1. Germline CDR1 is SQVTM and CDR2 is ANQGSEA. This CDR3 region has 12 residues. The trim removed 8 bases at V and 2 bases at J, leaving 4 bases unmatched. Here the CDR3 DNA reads TGCAGCTTCTGGGACAGGGCCTACGAGCAGTACTTC. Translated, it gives CSFWDRAYEQYF.

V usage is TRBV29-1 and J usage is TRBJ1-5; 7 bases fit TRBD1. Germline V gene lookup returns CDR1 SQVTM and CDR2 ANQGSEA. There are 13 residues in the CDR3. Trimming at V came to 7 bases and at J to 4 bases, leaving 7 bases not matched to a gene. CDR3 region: CSGQDRPNQPQHF. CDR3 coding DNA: TGCAGCGGGCAGGACAGGCCTAATCAGCCCCAGCATTTT.

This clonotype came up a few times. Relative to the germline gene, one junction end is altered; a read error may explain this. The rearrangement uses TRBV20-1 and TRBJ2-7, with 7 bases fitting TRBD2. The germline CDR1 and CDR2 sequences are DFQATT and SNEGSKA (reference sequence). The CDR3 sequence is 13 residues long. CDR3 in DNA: TGCAGCGCTAGAAGGGAGGGGCCCTACGAGCAGTACTTC. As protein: CSARREGPYEQYF.

The CDR3 region is CASSRGSEGEQYF. CDR3 nucleotide sequence: TGTGCCAGCTCACGCGGGTCCGAGGGGGAGCAGTACTTC. V is TRBV12-3 or TRBV12-4 and J is TRBJ2-7; D assignment may be TRBD1 or TRBD2 (5 bases each). Between the trimmed V and J ends, which lost 8 bases and 7 bases, there was a span of 18 bases. This CDR3 spans 13 amino acids.

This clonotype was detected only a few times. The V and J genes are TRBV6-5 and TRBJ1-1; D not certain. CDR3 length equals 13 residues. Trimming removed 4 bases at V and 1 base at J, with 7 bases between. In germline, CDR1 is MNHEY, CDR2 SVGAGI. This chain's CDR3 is CASSWVTNTEAFF. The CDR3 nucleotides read TGTGCCAGCAGTTGGGTCACGAACACTGAAGCTTTCTTT.

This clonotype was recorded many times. The CDR3 spells CATSDPGQVGRETQYF. The CDR3 DNA follows: TGTGCCACCAGTGACCCGGGACAGGTGGGGCGAGAGACCCAGTACTTC. The rearrangement uses TRBV24-1 and TRBJ2-5; TRBD1 agrees at 8 bases. This CDR3 comprises 16 residues. Germline lookup yields CDR1 KGHDR and CDR2 SFDVKD. Trimming cost V 4 bases and J 4 bases; bases outside gene matches: 10.

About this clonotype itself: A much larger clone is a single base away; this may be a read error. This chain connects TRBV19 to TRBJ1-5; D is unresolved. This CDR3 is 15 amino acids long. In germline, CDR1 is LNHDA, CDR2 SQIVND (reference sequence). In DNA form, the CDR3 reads TGTGCCAGTAAGGAGGACGACTATAGCAATCAGCCCCAGCGTTTT. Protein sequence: CASKEDDYSNQPQRF.

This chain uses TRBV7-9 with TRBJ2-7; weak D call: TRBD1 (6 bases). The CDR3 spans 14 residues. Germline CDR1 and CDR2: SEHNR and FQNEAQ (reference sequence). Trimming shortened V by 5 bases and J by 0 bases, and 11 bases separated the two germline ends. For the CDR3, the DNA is TGTGCCAGCAGCCGACAGGTCTACTCCTACGAGCAGTACTTC. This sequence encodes CASSRQVYSYEQYF.